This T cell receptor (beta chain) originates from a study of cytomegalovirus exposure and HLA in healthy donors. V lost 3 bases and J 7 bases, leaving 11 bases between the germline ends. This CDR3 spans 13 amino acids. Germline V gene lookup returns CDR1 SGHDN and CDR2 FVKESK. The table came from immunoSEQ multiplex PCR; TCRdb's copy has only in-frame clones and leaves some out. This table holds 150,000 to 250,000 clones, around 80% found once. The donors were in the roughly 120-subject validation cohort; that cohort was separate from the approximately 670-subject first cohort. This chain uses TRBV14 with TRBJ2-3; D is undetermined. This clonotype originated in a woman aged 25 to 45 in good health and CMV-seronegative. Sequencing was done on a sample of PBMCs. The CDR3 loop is CASSHTNSYTQYF. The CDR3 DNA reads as TGTGCCAGCAGCCATACGAACTCTTATACGCAGTATTTT.